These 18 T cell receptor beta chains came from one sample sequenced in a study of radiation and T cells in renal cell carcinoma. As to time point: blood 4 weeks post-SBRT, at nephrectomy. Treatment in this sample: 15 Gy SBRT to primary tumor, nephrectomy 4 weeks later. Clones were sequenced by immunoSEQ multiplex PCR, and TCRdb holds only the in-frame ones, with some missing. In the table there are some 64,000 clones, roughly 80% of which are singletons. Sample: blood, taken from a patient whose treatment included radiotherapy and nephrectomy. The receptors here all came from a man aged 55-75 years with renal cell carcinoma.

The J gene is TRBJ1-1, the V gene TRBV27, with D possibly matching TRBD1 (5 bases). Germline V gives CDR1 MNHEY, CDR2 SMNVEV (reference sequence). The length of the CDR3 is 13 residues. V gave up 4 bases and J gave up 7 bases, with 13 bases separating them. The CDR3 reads CASSSRVVDEAFF. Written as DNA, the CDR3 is TGTGCCAGCAGTTCCAGGGTGGTAGATGAAGCTTTCTTT.

Here the CDR3 DNA reads TGTGCCAGCAGTGGGTTAATTGAGGGAGGTTCCTACAATGAGCAGTTCTTC. It is translated as CASSGLIEGGSYNEQFF. The chain carries TRBV6-1 and TRBJ2-1, with D possibly matching TRBD2 (6 bases). In germline, CDR1 is MNHNS, CDR2 SASEGT. Deletions cut 4 bases from V and 1 base from J, with 17 bases between. This CDR3 is built from 17 residues.

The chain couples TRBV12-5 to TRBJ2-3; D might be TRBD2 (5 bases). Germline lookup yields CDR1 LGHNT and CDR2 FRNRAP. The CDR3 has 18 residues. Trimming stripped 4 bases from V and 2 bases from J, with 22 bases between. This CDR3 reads CASGSTRSNLIFTDTQYF. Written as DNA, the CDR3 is TGTGCTAGTGGTTCCACTAGATCTAACTTGATCTTCACAGATACGCAGTATTTT. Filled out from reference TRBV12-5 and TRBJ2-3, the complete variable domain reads DARVTQTPRHKVTEMGQEVTMRCQPILGHNTVFWYRQTMMQGLELLAYFRNRAPLDDSGMPKDRFSAEMPDATLATLKIQPSEPRDSAVYFCASGSTRSNLIFTDTQYFGPGTRLTVL.

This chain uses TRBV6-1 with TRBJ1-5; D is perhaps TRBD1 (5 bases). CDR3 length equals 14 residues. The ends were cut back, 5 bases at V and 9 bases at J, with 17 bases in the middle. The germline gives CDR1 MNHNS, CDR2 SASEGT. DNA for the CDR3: TGTGCCAGCAGTACCGGGACGGGCGATTGGCCCCAGCATTTT. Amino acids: CASSTGTGDWPQHF.

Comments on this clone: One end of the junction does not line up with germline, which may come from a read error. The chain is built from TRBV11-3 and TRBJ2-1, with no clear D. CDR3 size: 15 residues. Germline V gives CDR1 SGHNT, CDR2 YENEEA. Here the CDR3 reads CASSIDTYSYNEQFF. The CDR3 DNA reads TGTGCCAGCAGCATAGACACCTACAGTTACAATGAGCAGTTCTTC.

The CDR3 DNA reads as TGTGCCAGCAGTGACATGACAGGCCCCGGGCGGGAGCTGTTTTTT. Residues: CASSDMTGPGRELFF. V usage is TRBV6-1 and J usage is TRBJ2-2; tentative D call: TRBD1 (6 bases). V was cut by 3 bases and J by 9 bases, with 17 bases left in between. Germline assignment: CDR1 MNHNS and CDR2 SASEGT. This CDR3 is built from 15 residues.

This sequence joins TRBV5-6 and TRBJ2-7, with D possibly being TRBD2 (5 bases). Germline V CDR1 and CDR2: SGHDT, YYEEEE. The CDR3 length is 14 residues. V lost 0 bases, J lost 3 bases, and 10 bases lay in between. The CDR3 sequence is CASSLAGVLYEQYV. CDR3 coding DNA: TGTGCCAGCAGCTTGGCCGGGGTACTCTACGAGCAGTACGTC.

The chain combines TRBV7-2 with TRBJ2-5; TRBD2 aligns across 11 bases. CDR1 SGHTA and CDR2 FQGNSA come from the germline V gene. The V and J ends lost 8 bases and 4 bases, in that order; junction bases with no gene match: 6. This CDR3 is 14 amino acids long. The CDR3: CASSRSGRGETQYF. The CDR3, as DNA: TGTGCCAGCTCCCGTAGCGGGAGGGGAGAGACCCAGTACTTC. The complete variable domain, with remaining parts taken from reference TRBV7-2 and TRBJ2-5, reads GAGVSQSPSNKVTEKGKDVELRCDPISGHTALYWYRQSLGQGLEFLIYFQGNSAPDKSGLPSDRFSAERTGGSVSTLTIQRTQQEDSAVYLCASSRSGRGETQYFGPGTRLLVL.

CDR3 protein: CASSWTVANTGELFF. CDR3 DNA sequence: TGCGCCAGCAGCTGGACGGTAGCGAACACCGGGGAGCTGTTTTTT. The genes are TRBV5-1 and TRBJ2-2; D remains ambiguous. With 3 bases removed from V and 0 bases from J, the gap between germline ends came to 9 bases. This CDR3 comprises 15 residues. Germline CDR1 reads SGHRS; CDR2 reads YFSETQ.

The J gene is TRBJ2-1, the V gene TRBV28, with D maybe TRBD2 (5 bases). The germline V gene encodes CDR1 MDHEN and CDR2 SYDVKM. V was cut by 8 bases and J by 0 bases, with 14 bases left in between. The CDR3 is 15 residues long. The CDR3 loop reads CASLEGGSSYNEQFF. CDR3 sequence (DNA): TGTGCCAGCCTTGAGGGCGGTAGCTCCTACAATGAGCAGTTCTTC. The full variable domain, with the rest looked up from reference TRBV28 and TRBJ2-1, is DVKVTQSSRYLVKRTGEKVFLECVQDMDHENMFWYRQDPGLGLRLIYFSYDVKMKEKGDIPEGYSVSREKKERFSLILESASTNQTSMYLCASLEGGSSYNEQFFGPGTRLTVL.

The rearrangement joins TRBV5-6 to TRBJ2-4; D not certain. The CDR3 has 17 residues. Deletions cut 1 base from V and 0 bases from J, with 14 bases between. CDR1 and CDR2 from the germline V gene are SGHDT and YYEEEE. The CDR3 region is CASSLLGSTLAKNIQYF. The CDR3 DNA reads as TGTGCCAGCAGCTTGCTCGGAAGTACCCTAGCCAAAAACATTCAGTACTTC.

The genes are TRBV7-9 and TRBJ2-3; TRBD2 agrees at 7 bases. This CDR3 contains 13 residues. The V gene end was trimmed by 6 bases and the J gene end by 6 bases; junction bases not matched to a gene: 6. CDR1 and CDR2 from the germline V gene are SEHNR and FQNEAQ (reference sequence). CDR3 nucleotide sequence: TGTGCCAGCAGATTGAGCGGGACCGATACGCAGTATTTT. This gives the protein CASRLSGTDTQYF.

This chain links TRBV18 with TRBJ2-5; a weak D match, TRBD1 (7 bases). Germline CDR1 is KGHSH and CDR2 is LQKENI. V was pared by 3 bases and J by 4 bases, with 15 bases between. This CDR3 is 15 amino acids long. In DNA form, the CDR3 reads TGTGCCAGCTCACCCGGGACAGCCGGGAGAGAGACCCAGTACTTC. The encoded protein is CASSPGTAGRETQYF. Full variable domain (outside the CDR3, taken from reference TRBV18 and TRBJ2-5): NAGVMQNPRHLVRRRGQEARLRCSPMKGHSHVYWYRQLPEEGLKFMVYLQKENIIDESGMPKERFSAEFPKEGPSILRIQQVVRGDSAAYFCASSPGTAGRETQYFGPGTRLLVL.

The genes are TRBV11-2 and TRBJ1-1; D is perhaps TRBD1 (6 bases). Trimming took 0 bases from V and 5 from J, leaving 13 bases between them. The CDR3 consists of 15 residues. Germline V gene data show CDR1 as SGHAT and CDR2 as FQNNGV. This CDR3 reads CASSLDRGGWTEAFF. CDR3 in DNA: TGTGCCAGCAGCTTAGACAGGGGAGGTTGGACTGAAGCTTTCTTT.

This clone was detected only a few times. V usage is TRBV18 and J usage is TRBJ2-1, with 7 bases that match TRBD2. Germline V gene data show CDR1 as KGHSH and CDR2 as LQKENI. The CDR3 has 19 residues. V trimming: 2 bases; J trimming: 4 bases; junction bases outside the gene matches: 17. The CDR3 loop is CASSPWRDETSSDYNEQFF. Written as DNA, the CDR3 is TGTGCCAGCTCACCATGGCGGGACGAGACTAGCAGTGATTACAATGAGCAGTTCTTC.

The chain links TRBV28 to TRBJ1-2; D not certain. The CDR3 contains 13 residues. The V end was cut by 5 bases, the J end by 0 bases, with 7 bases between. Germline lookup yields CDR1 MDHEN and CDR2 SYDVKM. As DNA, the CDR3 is TGTGCCAGCAGTCCCCCCGCTAACTATGGCTACACCTTC. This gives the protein CASSPPANYGYTF.

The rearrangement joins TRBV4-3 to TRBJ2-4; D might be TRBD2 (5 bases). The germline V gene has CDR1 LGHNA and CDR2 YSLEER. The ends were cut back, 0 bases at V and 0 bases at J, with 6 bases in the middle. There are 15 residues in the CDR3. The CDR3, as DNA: TGCGCCAGCAGCCAAGATGGACTAGCCAAAAACATTCAGTACTTC. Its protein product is CASSQDGLAKNIQYF.

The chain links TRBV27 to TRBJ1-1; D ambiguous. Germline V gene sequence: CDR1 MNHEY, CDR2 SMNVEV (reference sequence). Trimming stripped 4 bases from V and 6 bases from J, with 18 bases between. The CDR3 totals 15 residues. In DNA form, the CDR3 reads TGTGCCAGCAGTTCCCGGTTACGGGTTGGGTCTGAAGCTTTCTTT. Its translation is CASSSRLRVGSEAFF.